Given below is one T cell receptor (beta chain) in context. In germline, CDR1 is SGHNT, CDR2 YYREEE (reference sequence). V was clipped by 4 bases and J by 5 bases, with 16 bases between them. The CDR3 consists of 15 residues. This sample was included in a study of T cell changes during pregnancy in multiple sclerosis. Assay used: immunoSEQ multiplex PCR; TCRdb lists only in-frame clones, some missing. The table lists about 39,000 clones, 90% to 95% of them singletons, with more than 0.35% in the top ten. This sequence was found in a female donor with multiple sclerosis, enrolled in a pregnancy study. The material was CD4+ T cells from peripheral blood mononuclear cells, obtained after pregnancy. The chain has TRBV5-4 and TRBJ2-4, with a weak D call TRBD1 (8 bases). CDR3 region: CASSENTGGENIQYF. CDR3 nucleotides: TGTGCCAGCAGCGAAAATACAGGGGGGGAAAACATTCAGTACTTC.